The 25 T cell receptor beta chains below all came from one sample that was sequenced in a study of vaccination and CD4 T cells after COVID-19 (dated by TCRdb to 2022 to 2024). The library was made by PCR. TCRdb names Illumina iSeq 100 as the instrument used. DNA from cultured CD4+ T cells was subjected to TCR sequencing with the Oncomine TCR Beta short-read assay at the Johns Hopkins FTIC core. TCRdb reran the public reads through fastp at Q25 and MiXCR, keeping productive beta chains. Every entry covers one CDR3 protein and lists the most common genes and DNA from its rows. Across this sample there are thousands of distinct CDR3 sequences, with about 70% seen only once. About 10% of the sample comes from the top ten. The antigens these receptors bind are not known. The treatment or condition label of this sample denotes: roughly 11-day PBMC culture with coronavirus spike peptide pools or control peptides (ViraFEST assay).

The specimen comprised CD4+ T cells from blood, cultured in vitro, sampled before SARS-CoV-2 vaccination. The receptor set was obtained from a human donor who had recovered from COVID-19.

The chain employs TRBV5-5 and TRBJ2-1; no definite D call. CDR3 size: 12 residues. With 3 bases removed from V and 8 bases from J, the gap between germline ends came to 9 bases. CDR1 and CDR2 (germline): SGHKS, YYEKEE (reference sequence). The CDR3 here is CASSSLRDEQFF. The CDR3 bases are TGTGCCAGCAGCTCCTTAAGGGATGAGCAGTTCTTC.

The chain combines TRBV25-1 with TRBJ1-6, with a weak D call TRBD1 (6 bases). V dropped 0 bases and J dropped 9 bases, with 12 bases sitting between them. The CDR3 contains 15 residues. The germline V gene encodes CDR1 MGHDK and CDR2 SYGVNS. The CDR3 sequence: CASSEYGRGVSPLHF. The CDR3 nucleotides are TGTGCCAGCAGTGAATATGGCAGGGGCGTTTCACCCCTCCACTTT.

The chain links TRBV24-1 to TRBJ2-5; D may match TRBD1 or TRBD2 (6 bases each). The CDR3 has 12 residues. V was trimmed by 6 bases and J by 4 bases, leaving 8 bases between them. Germline V gives CDR1 KGHDR, CDR2 SFDVKD. The CDR3 loop is CATSRGPETQYF. The CDR3 DNA sequence: TGTGCCACCAGTCGGGGGCCAGAGACCCAGTACTTC.

This chain joins TRBV15 and TRBJ1-4, with D maybe TRBD1 (6 bases). The CDR3 consists of 19 residues. Germline CDR1 reads LNHNV; CDR2 reads YYDKDF (reference sequence). V dropped 1 base and J dropped 7 bases, with 25 bases sitting between them. CDR3 nucleotide sequence: TGTGCCACCAGCAGAGTTGCCAGGGGACTTAAGGGGGTCGGTGAAAAACTGTTTTTT. It translates to CATSRVARGLKGVGEKLFF. Based on the CDR3 plus reference TRBV15 and TRBJ1-4, the full variable domain is DAMVIQNPRYQVTQFGKPVTLSCSQTLNHNVMYWYQQKSSQAPKLLFHYYDKDFNNEADTPDNFQSRRPNTSFCFLDIRSPGLGDTAMYLCATSRVARGLKGVGEKLFFGSGTQLSVL.

The J gene is TRBJ2-5, the V gene TRBV7-2, with D hard to call. Germline assignment: CDR1 SGHTA and CDR2 FQGNSA. CDR3 size: 13 residues. V lost 7 bases to trimming and J lost 7 bases, with 16 bases between them. The CDR3 protein is CASTLTPDATQYF. CDR3 nucleotides: TGTGCCAGCACCTTGACACCAGATGCGACCCAGTACTTC. Looking up the rest from reference TRBV7-2 and TRBJ2-5 gives the full variable domain: GAGVSQSPSNKVTEKGKDVELRCDPISGHTALYWYRQSLGQGLEFLIYFQGNSAPDKSGLPSDRFSAERTGGSVSTLTIQRTQQEDSAVYLCASTLTPDATQYFGPGTRLLVL.

The genes are TRBV6-2 or TRBV6-3 and TRBJ1-1; tentatively, D is TRBD1 (5 bases). V was pared by 6 bases and J by 1 base, with 6 bases between. Germline CDR1 reads MNHEY; CDR2 reads SVGEGT. This CDR3 spans 12 amino acids. The CDR3 DNA reads TGTGCCAGCAGAACAGGGAACACTGAAGCTTTCTTT. Translated, it gives CASRTGNTEAFF.

This rearrangement joins TRBV20-1 to TRBJ1-5, with TRBD1 matching over 9 bases. In germline, CDR1 is DFQATT, CDR2 SNEGSKA (reference sequence). V was clipped by 7 bases and J by 5 bases; unmatched bases: 3. The CDR3 runs 12 residues. Here the CDR3 reads CSVTGGDQPQHF. The CDR3 bases are TGCAGTGTGACAGGGGGAGATCAGCCCCAGCATTTT.

This CDR3 is CASRTQGWADGYTF. Written as DNA, the CDR3 is TGTGCCAGCAGAACCCAGGGGTGGGCGGATGGCTACACCTTC. The chain couples TRBV6-1 to TRBJ1-2; TRBD1 might be the D (6 bases). With 6 bases removed from V and 6 bases from J, the gap between germline ends came to 17 bases. The germline gives CDR1 MNHNS, CDR2 SASEGT. The CDR3 runs 14 residues.

This clonotype has a handful of counts. The CDR3 bases are TGTGCCAGCAGCCCGGACAGGGCCCCATATCAGCCCCAGCATTTT. This sequence encodes CASSPDRAPYQPQHF. This sequence joins TRBV21-1 and TRBJ1-5; the table's D call TRBD1 went unverified against the DNA. TRBV21-1 is a pseudogene locus. The CDR3 sequence is 15 residues long.

The CDR3 loop reads CSASGAGVVDEQYF. CDR3 coding DNA: TGCAGTGCTAGTGGCGCGGGGGTTGTCGACGAGCAGTACTTC. V usage is TRBV20-1 and J usage is TRBJ2-7; 7 positions agree with TRBD2. The CDR3 is made up of 14 amino acids. J gave up 5 bases and V 3 bases, and 10 bases lay outside the gene matches. Germline V CDR1 and CDR2: DFQATT, SNEGSKA (reference sequence).

V gene TRBV28 combines with J gene TRBJ1-5; the D is unclear. V shed 4 bases and J shed 0 bases, with 13 bases lying between them. The CDR3 is made up of 16 amino acids. Germline assignment: CDR1 MDHEN and CDR2 SYDVKM. CDR3 region: CASSSHSSNSNQPQHF. CDR3 in DNA: TGTGCCAGCAGTTCCCACAGTTCTAATAGCAATCAGCCCCAGCATTTT. Full variable domain (remainder filled in from reference TRBV28 and TRBJ1-5): DVKVTQSSRYLVKRTGEKVFLECVQDMDHENMFWYRQDPGLGLRLIYFSYDVKMKEKGDIPEGYSVSREKKERFSLILESASTNQTSMYLCASSSHSSNSNQPQHFGDGTRLSIL.

This sequence joins TRBV20-1 and TRBJ2-1; 15 bases are a match to TRBD2. Germline values: CDR1 DFQATT, CDR2 SNEGSKA (reference sequence). The CDR3 runs 14 residues. V dropped 3 bases and J dropped 12; count of bases not matched to a gene: 6. CDR3 loop: CSASPGLAGGGQFF. DNA of the CDR3: TGCAGTGCTAGTCCGGGACTAGCGGGGGGAGGGCAGTTCTTC.

On this clonotype: Compared with germline, one end of the junction differs, possibly owing to a read error. This rearrangement joins TRBV7-7 to TRBJ2-2, with unresolved D. Germline CDR1 reads SSHAT; CDR2 reads FNYEAQ (reference sequence). This CDR3 has 15 residues. CDR3 loop: CASSSDSVGTGELFF. The CDR3 DNA sequence: TGTGCTAGCAGCTCAGACTCGGTAGGAACCGGGGAGCTGTTTTTT.

The gene calls are TRBV6-1 and TRBJ1-5, with D perhaps matching TRBD1 (5 bases). Germline CDR1 MNHNS, CDR2 SASEGT. The germline V and J ends were trimmed by 2 bases and 4 bases, with 18 bases remaining between them. The CDR3 length is 17 residues. The CDR3 bases are TGTGCCAGCAGTGAAATTCCCGGGGCCCCTTCGAATCAGCCCCAGCATTTT. As protein: CASSEIPGAPSNQPQHF.

J is TRBJ2-3 and V is TRBV7-9; a possible D gene is TRBD1 (7 bases). Germline V gives CDR1 SEHNR, CDR2 FQNEAQ (reference sequence). V lost 2 bases, J lost 0 bases, and 15 bases lay in between. The CDR3 consists of 17 residues. The CDR3 sequence: CASSLFGGGSSTDTQYF. The DNA of the CDR3 is TGTGCCAGCAGCTTATTTGGAGGGGGCTCGAGCACAGATACGCAGTATTTT.

The chain uses TRBV7-2 and TRBJ2-1; 9 positions agree with TRBD2. The CDR3 contains 16 residues. Losses at the gene ends were 6 bases for V and 3 bases for J; bases not matched to a gene: 9. Germline V gives CDR1 SGHTA, CDR2 FQGNSA. CDR3 nucleotide sequence: TGTGCCAGCAGTTCCCGGCCTAGCGGGAACTACAATGAGCAGTTCTTC. It codes for CASSSRPSGNYNEQFF.

The chain has TRBV7-9 and TRBJ1-2; D gene ambiguous. The CDR3 covers 13 residues. V was pared by 3 bases and J by 6 bases, with 11 bases between. Germline-derived CDR1 and CDR2 are SEHNR and FQNEAQ (reference sequence). CDR3 DNA sequence: TGTGCCAGCAGCTTTGGCCTGCTGGATGGCTACACCTTC. Translating it yields CASSFGLLDGYTF.

This clonotype was detected only a few times. V usage is TRBV20-1 and J usage is TRBJ2-5; 7 bases are shared with TRBD1. Trimming took 4 bases from V and 5 from J; bases not matched to a gene: 7. The CDR3 sequence is 13 residues long. CDR1 DFQATT and CDR2 SNEGSKA come from the germline V gene (reference sequence). CDR3 sequence reads: CSANVQGWETQYF. The CDR3 DNA follows: TGCAGTGCTAACGTACAGGGGTGGGAGACCCAGTACTTC.

This clonotype appeared once. This sequence joins TRBV30 and TRBJ2-5, with D tentatively TRBD2 (5 bases). Germline CDR1 GTSNPN, CDR2 SVGIG (reference sequence). V was shortened by 0 bases and J by 1 base, with 15 bases between the two germline ends. The CDR3 is made up of 16 amino acids. The CDR3 bases are TGTGCCTGGAGTGTAATGACTACCCTGTCCCAAGAGACCCAGTACTTC. It is translated as CAWSVMTTLSQETQYF.

This clonotype was counted between two and nine times. The V call is TRBV20-1, the J call TRBJ1-5; maybe TRBD1 (6 bases). The CDR3 consists of 13 residues. The V end lost 0 bases, the J end lost 7 bases, and 10 bases lay between the germline ends. Germline V gene data show CDR1 as DFQATT and CDR2 as SNEGSKA (reference sequence). The DNA for the CDR3 is TGCAGTGCTAGAGAAGGGGGTGCGCAGCCCCAGCATTTT. The encoded protein is CSAREGGAQPQHF.

In its sample, this clonotype was seen once. The chain carries TRBV10-1 and TRBJ2-2, with a possible D match to TRBD2 (5 bases). CDR1 is WNHNN, CDR2 SYGVQD, per germline (reference sequence). V gave up 4 bases and J gave up 8 bases, with 11 bases separating them. CDR3 size: 13 residues. DNA of the CDR3: TGCGCCAGCAGTGGTGTGGCGGGTGGGGAGCTGTTTTTT. Its protein product is CASSGVAGGELFF.

The chain is built from TRBV7-8 and TRBJ2-5; D unclear. V was trimmed by 4 bases and J by 1 base, leaving 4 bases between them. This CDR3 region has 12 residues. Germline lookup yields CDR1 SGHVS and CDR2 FQNEAQ. The CDR3 loop reads CASSYPQETQYF. The CDR3 DNA follows: TGTGCCAGCAGCTATCCCCAAGAGACCCAGTACTTC.

The V gene is TRBV7-3, the J gene TRBJ2-3, with D hard to call. Trimming left V 5 bases short and J 2 bases short, with 5 bases between. The CDR3 consists of 12 residues. Germline-derived CDR1 and CDR2 are SGHTA and FQGTGA. As DNA, the CDR3 is TGTGCCAGCAGCCATGACACAGATACGCAGTATTTT. This gives the protein CASSHDTDTQYF.

This clonotype appeared a few times. The V gene is TRBV6-1, the J gene TRBJ1-2, with 7 bases lining up with TRBD1. Germline CDR1 and CDR2: MNHNS and SASEGT. The CDR3 sequence is 15 residues long. With V trimmed by 7 bases and J by 3 bases, 11 bases remained unmatched. CDR3 loop: CASTTKGTVDYGYTF. In DNA, the CDR3 is TGTGCCAGCACCACCAAAGGGACAGTGGACTATGGCTACACCTTC.

In this sample, this clonotype is medium-sized. The chain links TRBV20-1 to TRBJ2-3, with 12 bases lining up with TRBD2. CDR1 is DFQATT and CDR2 is SNEGSKA in the germline V gene (reference sequence). This CDR3 region has 15 residues. Unmatched junction bases numbered 10, after V lost 2 bases and J lost 10 bases. The CDR3 DNA sequence: TGCAGTGCTAGACCTAGCGGGAGGGCCGAGCTTGCGCAGTATTTT. Protein product: CSARPSGRAELAQYF.